This entry concerns a single T cell receptor beta chain. This clonotype occurred a few times. The antigen this receptor binds is unknown. Base quality data are lacking; no much larger clone is found one base away. The library was built by means of PCR. The reads were generated on an Illumina HiSeq 2500. TCR libraries were prepared with molecular barcoding, using unique molecular identifiers to normalize TCRbeta repertoire quantification. In-frame beta chains were kept once TCRdb had trimmed the public reads at Q25 with fastp and called clones with MiXCR. Rows are combined by CDR3 protein, so each entry shows the most common genes and DNA. This sample gives hundreds of thousands of distinct CDR3 sequences in total; 16% of them show up just once. 5% of the sample comes from the top ten. This sample is part of a study of T-cell reconstitution after alpha-beta-depleted transplantation in children (dated by TCRdb to the mid-2010s). At the level of the whole study: T-cell immune reconstitution after TCRalphabeta/CD19-depleted allogeneic hematopoietic cell transplantation in children was quantitatively tracked in the study by means of TCR repertoire profiling.

Study-wide conclusions, independent of this receptor: Over subsequent months, a decline in hyperexpanded clone frequencies was noted, and after one year, T-cell counts and TCRbeta diversity were mostly ascribed to newly produced T cells. In some patients, the high TCRbeta diversity seen at day 60 was put down to recipient T cells and intrathymic progenitors that had survived conditioning. About two months after transplant, the apparently early recovery of alphabetaT-cell counts reportedly depended on just several hundred clones that had expanded rapidly and came from non-depleted graft cells.

Taken with the paper, the label for treatment or condition translates to: allogeneic hematopoietic cell transplantation with graft depleted of TCRalphabeta T cells and CD19 B cells. The transplant recipients were children given TCRalphabeta/CD19-depleted allogeneic hematopoietic cell grafts. CDR1 and CDR2, per the germline V gene, are MNHNS and SASEGT. Between the V and J ends, shortened by 6 bases and 0 bases respectively, the junction contains 13 bases. The CDR3 has 15 amino acids, counting the end cysteine and phenylalanine. Just the 45-base CDR3 DNA is kept, in frame starting at base 1. The clonotype comes from a male patient younger than 18 who had a stem cell transplant for acute lymphoblastic leukemia, so the T cells may come from the graft donor. Sequencing was performed on PBMCs, mostly from graft donor cells, taken 360 days after TCRalphabeta/CD19-depleted stem cell transplant. This chain is built from TRBV6-1 and TRBJ2-3; TRBD2 is a possible D gene, resting on 6 matching bases. The CDR3 here reads CASSGGLTSTDTQYF. The nucleotides are TGTGCCAGCAGCGGGGGTCTCACTAGCACAGATACGCAGTATTTT.